This TCR beta chain stems from a study of T cells in Graves' hyperthyroidism and ophthalmopathy. Trimming at V came to 5 bases and at J to 2 bases, leaving 8 bases not matched to a gene. The CDR3 is made up of 15 amino acids. Germline V lookup: CDR1 SEHNR, CDR2 FQNEAQ (reference sequence). Amplified TCR beta CDR3 regions derived from RNA transcripts. Researchers ran a first-round RT-PCR on the TCR CDR3 using the HTBI primer set. TCRdb called the multiplex PCR reads again in MiXCR, with one record for every CDR3 protein. The table shows about 500,000 distinct CDR3 sequences, with 15% to 20% occurring only once.

The receptor was derived from a young woman with Graves' ophthalmopathy. The sample comprised blood. The chain employs TRBV7-9 and TRBJ1-1, with 7 bases that match TRBD1. CDR3 residues: CASSRRGGGNTEAFF. CDR3 bases: TGTGCCAGCAGCCGAAGGGGAGGGGGCAACACTGAAGCTTTCTTT.